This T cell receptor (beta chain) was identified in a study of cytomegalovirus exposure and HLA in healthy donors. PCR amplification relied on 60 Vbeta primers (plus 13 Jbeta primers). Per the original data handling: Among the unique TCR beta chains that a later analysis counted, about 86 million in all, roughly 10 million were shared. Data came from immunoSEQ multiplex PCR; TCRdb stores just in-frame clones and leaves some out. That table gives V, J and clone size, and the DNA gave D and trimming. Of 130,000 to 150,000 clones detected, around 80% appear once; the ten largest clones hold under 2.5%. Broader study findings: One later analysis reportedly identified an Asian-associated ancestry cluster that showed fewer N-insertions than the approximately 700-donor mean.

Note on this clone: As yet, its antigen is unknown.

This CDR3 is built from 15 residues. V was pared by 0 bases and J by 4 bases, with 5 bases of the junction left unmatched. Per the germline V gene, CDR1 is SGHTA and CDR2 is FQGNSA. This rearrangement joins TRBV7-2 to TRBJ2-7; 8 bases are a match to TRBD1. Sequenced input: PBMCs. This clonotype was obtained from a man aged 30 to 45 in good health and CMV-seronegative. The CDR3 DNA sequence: TGTGCCAGCAGCTTAGCTGCAGGGGGCGGATACGAGCAGTACTTC. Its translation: CASSLAAGGGYEQYF. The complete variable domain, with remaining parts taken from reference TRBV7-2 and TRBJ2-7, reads GAGVSQSPSNKVTEKGKDVELRCDPISGHTALYWYRQSLGQGLEFLIYFQGNSAPDKSGLPSDRFSAERTGGSVSTLTIQRTQQEDSAVYLCASSLAAGGGYEQYFGPGTRLTVT.